The present T cell receptor (beta chain) was sequenced within a study of blood T cell repertoires in COVID-19. Method: immunoSEQ multiplex PCR; TCRdb's copy keeps in-frame clones and lacks some. The sample contains roughly 80,000 clones, around 80% of which appear only once. The V end was cut by 2 bases, the J end by 5 bases, with 6 bases between. CDR3 length equals 12 residues. Germline CDR1 is ENHRY and CDR2 is SYGVKD. The TCR sequence derives from a man at least 80 years old with acute or convalescent COVID-19. Sequencing was carried out using peripheral blood. The chain has TRBV10-3 and TRBJ1-1; D not certain. The CDR3 loop reads CAISEAGTEAFF. DNA of the CDR3: TGTGCCATCAGTGAGGCAGGTACTGAAGCTTTCTTT.